The clone carrying this TCR beta chain was recorded many times. From 500 to 600 ng of total RNA, TCR beta-specific cDNA was reverse-transcribed using a constant-region primer. TCR beta libraries came from three nested multiplex PCR rounds using slightly modified ARM-PCR. Two initial PCR rounds of roughly 10 cycles each paired TRBV1-TRBV30 forward primers with a C-beta reverse primer. One entry per CDR3 protein results from TCRdb running MiXCR on the multiplex PCR reads. The sample consists of 99,000 or so distinct CDR3 sequences, approximately 68% of them appearing once. Trimming cost V 4 bases and J 7 bases, with 9 bases left between them. The CDR3 is 12 amino acids. CDR1 is SGHTS, CDR2 YDEGEE, per germline. The data originate from a study of tumor-infiltrating lymphocytes in primary liver carcinoma. Scientists recovered RNA and DNA together from about 21-30 mg of unsorted bulk tissue. Every patient had chronic HBV infection and was treatment-naive.

This chain joins TRBV5-8 and TRBJ1-5; no clear D gene. Sequencing input: liver tumor tissue from sampling region 5. This sample's subset: tumor region T5, tumor centre. This sequence was found in a woman aged 60-75 years with primary liver carcinoma and hepatitis B virus infection. The CDR3 loop is CASSLTWQPQHF. The CDR3 coding sequence is TGTGCCAGCAGCCTGACTTGGCAGCCCCAGCATTTT.